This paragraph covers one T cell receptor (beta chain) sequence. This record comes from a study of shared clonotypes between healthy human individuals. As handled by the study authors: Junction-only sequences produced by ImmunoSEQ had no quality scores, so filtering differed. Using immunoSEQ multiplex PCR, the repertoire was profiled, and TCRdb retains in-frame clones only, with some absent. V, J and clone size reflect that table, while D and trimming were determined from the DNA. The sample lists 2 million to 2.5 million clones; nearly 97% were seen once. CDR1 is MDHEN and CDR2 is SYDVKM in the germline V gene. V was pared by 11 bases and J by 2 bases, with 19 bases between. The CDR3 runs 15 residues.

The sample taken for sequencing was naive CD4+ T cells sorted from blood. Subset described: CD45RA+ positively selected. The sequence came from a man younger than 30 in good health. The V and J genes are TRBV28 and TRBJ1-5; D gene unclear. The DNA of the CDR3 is TGTGCCGTTCTAACCCAGGCCCAAGGCAATCAGCCCCAGCATTTT. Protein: CAVLTQAQGNQPQHF.